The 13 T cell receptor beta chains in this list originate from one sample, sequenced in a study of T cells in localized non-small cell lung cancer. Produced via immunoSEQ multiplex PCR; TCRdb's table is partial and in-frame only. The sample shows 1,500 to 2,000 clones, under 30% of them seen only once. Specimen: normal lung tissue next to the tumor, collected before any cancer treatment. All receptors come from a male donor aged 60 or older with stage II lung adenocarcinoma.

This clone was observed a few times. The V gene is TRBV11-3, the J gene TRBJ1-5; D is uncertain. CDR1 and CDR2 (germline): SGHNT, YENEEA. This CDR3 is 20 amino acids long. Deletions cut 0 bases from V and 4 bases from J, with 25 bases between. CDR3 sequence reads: CASSLDHVGGSIIRNQPQHF. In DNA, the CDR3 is TGTGCCAGCAGCTTAGATCACGTCGGAGGAAGTATTATCAGGAATCAGCCCCAGCATTTT. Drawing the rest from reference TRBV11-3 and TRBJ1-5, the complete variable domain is EAGVVQSPRYKIIEKKQPVAFWCNPISGHNTLYWYLQNLGQGPELLIRYENEEAVDDSQLPKDRFSAERLKGVDSTLKIQPAELGDSAVYLCASSLDHVGGSIIRNQPQHFGDGTRLSIL.

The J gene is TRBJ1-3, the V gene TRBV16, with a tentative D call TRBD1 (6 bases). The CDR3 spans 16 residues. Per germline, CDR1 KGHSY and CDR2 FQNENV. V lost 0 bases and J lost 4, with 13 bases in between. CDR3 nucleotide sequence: TGTGCCAGCAGCCAATCCAGGGGCGGAACGGGAAACACCATATATTTT. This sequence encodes CASSQSRGGTGNTIYF.

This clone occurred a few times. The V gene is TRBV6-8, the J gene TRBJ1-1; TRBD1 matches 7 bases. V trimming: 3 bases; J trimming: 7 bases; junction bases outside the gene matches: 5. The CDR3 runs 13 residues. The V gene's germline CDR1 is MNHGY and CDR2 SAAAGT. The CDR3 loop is CASSYGQAFEAFF. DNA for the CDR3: TGTGCCAGCAGTTATGGACAGGCCTTTGAAGCTTTCTTT.

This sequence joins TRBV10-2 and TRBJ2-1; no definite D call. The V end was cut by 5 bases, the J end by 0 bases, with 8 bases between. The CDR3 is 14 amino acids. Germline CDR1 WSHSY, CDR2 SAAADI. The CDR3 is CASSWWSSYNEQFF. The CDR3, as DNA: TGCGCCAGCAGTTGGTGGAGCTCCTACAATGAGCAGTTCTTC.

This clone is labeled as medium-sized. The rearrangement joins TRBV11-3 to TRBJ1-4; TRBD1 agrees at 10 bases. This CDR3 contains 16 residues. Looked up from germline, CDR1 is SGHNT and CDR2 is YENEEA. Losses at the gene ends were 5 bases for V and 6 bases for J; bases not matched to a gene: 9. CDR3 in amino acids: CASSPTSGTGDEKLFF. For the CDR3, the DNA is TGTGCCAGCAGCCCTACTTCCGGGACAGGGGATGAAAAACTGTTTTTT.

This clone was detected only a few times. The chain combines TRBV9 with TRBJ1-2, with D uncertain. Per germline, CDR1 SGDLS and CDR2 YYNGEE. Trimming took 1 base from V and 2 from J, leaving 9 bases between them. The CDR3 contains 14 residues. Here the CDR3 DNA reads TGTGCCAGCAGCGTAACTGACAAGAACTATGGCTACACCTTC. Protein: CASSVTDKNYGYTF.

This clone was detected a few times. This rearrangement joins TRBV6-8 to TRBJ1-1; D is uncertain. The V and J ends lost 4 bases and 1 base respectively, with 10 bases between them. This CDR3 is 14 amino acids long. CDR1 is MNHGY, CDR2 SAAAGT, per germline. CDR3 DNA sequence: TGTGCCAGCAGTTCTCACCTCCGGAACACTGAAGCTTTCTTT. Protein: CASSSHLRNTEAFF.

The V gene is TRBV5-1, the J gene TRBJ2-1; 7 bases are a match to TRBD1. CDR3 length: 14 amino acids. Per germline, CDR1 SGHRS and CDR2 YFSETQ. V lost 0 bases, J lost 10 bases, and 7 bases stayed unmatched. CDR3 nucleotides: TGCGCCAGCAGCTTGGATAACAGGGGTGGGGAGCAGTTCTTC. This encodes CASSLDNRGGEQFF.

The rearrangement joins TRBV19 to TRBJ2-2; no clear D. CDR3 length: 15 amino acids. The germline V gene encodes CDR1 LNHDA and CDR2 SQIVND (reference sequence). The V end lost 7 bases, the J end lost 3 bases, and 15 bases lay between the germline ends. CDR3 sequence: CASNVGLADTGELFF. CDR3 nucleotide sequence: TGTGCCAGTAATGTAGGTCTCGCAGACACCGGGGAGCTGTTTTTT.

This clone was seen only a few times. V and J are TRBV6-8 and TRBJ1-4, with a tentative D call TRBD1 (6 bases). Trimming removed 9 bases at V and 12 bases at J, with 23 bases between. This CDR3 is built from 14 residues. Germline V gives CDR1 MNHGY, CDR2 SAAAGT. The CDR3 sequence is CASRPGGPTGELFF. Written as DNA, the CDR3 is TGTGCCAGTCGTCCGGGGGGCCCCACCGGAGAACTGTTTTTT.

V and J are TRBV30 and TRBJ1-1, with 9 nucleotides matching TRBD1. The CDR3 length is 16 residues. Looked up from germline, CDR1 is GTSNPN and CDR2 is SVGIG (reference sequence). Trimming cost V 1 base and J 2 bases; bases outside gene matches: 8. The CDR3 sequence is CAWSGGRTGVNTEAFF. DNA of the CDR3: TGTGCCTGGAGTGGGGGACGGACAGGGGTTAACACTGAAGCTTTCTTT.

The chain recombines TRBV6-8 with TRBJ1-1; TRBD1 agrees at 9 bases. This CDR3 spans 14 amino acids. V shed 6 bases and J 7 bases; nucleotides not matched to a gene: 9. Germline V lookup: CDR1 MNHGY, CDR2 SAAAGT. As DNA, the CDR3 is TGTGCCAGCAGGTACAGGGGGCGCGAGGGTGAAGCTTTCTTT. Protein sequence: CASRYRGREGEAFF.

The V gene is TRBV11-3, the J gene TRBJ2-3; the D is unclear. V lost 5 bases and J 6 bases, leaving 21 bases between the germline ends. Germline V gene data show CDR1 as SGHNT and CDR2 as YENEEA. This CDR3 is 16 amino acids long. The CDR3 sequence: CASSNPHQRPGDTQYF. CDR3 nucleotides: TGTGCCAGCAGCAACCCCCACCAGCGCCCCGGGGATACGCAGTATTTT.